The source of this T cell receptor beta chain is a study of neoadjuvant anti-PD-1 for oral cavity cancer. Study observations and caveats: Treg/Th17 ratio rose with pretreatment blood and fell with post-treatment tumor TCRbeta clonality.

This clone showed up just a few times. The antigen remains unidentified. The time point: after neoadjuvant nivolumab, at surgical resection. Trimming took 2 bases from V and 7 from J; bases not matched to a gene: 10. The germline V gene has CDR1 MGHDK and CDR2 SYGVNS. The CDR3 runs 16 residues. The assay was immunoSEQ multiplex PCR, and TCRdb's table has in-frame clones only and misses some. The sample carries 35,000 to 50,000 clones, about 76% recorded once. This specimen was PBMCs, taken after nivolumab (anti-PD-1) treatment. V and J are TRBV25-1 and TRBJ2-1; 8 bases align to TRBD1. This TCR derives from a person between 40 and 79 years old with oral cavity squamous cell carcinoma. CDR3 nucleotides: TGTGCCAGCAGTGAACAAGGACAGGGATTGTTTAATGAGCAGTTCTTC. It specifies CASSEQGQGLFNEQFF.